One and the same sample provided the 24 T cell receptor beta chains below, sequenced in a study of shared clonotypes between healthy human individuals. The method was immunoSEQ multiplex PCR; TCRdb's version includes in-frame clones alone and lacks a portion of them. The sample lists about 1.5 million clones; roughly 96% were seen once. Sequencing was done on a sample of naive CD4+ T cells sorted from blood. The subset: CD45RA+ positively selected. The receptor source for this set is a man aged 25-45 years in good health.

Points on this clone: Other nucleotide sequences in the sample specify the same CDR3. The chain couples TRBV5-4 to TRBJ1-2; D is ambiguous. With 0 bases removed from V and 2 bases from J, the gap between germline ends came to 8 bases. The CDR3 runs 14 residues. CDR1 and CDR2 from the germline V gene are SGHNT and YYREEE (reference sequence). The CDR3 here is CASSLGGQNYGYTF. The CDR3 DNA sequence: TGTGCCAGCAGCTTGGGCGGCCAAAACTATGGCTACACCTTC.

CDR3 sequence: CASKRQGSGNTIYF. The CDR3 coding sequence is TGTGCCAGCAAAAGACAGGGGTCGGGAAACACCATATATTTT. The gene calls are TRBV2 and TRBJ1-3; TRBD1 aligns across 8 bases. There are 14 residues in the CDR3. Germline V gene lookup returns CDR1 SNHLY and CDR2 FYNNEI. Unmatched junction bases numbered 6, after V lost 7 bases and J lost 4 bases.

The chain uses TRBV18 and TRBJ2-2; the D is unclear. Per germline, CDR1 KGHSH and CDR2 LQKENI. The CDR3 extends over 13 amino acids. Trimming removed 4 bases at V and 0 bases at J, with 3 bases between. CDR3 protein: CASSQPNTGELFF. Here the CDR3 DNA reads TGTGCCAGCTCACAACCGAACACCGGGGAGCTGTTTTTT.

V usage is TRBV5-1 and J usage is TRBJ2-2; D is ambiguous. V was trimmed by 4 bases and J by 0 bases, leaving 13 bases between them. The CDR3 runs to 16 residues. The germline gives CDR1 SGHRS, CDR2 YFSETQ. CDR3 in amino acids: CASSPMGVPNTGELFF. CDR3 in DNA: TGCGCCAGCAGCCCGATGGGCGTGCCGAACACCGGGGAGCTGTTTTTT.

The CDR3 region has the DNA TGTGCCAGCAGTTTACTCACAGGGGAGGGAGCTTTCTTT. Translated, it gives CASSLLTGEGAFF. The V and J genes are TRBV28 and TRBJ1-1; TRBD1 matches 7 bases. The CDR3 totals 13 residues. Germline CDR1 is MDHEN and CDR2 is SYDVKM. The V segment lost 2 bases and the J segment 10 bases; nucleotides outside the gene matches: 7. Filled out from reference TRBV28 and TRBJ1-1, the complete variable domain reads DVKVTQSSRYLVKRTGEKVFLECVQDMDHENMFWYRQDPGLGLRLIYFSYDVKMKEKGDIPEGYSVSREKKERFSLILESASTNQTSMYLCASSLLTGEGAFFGQGTRLTVV.

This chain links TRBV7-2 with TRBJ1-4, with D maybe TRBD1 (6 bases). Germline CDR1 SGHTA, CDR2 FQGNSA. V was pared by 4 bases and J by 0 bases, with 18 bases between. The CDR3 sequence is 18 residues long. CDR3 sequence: CASSSPRQAPTTNEKLFF. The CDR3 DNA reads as TGTGCCAGCAGCTCTCCTCGACAGGCTCCTACAACTAATGAAAAACTGTTTTTT.

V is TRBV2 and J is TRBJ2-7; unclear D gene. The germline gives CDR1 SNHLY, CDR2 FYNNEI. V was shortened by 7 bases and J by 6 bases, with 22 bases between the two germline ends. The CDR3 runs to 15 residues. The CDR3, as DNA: TGTGCCAGCAATCGGGCTGTAACGGGCCGTAGCGAGCAGTACTTC. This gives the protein CASNRAVTGRSEQYF. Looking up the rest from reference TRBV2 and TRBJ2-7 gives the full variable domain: EPEVTQTPSHQVTQMGQEVILRCVPISNHLYFYWYRQILGQKVEFLVSFYNNEISEKSEIFDDQFSVERPDGSNFTLKIRSTKLEDSAMYFCASNRAVTGRSEQYFGPGTRLTVT.

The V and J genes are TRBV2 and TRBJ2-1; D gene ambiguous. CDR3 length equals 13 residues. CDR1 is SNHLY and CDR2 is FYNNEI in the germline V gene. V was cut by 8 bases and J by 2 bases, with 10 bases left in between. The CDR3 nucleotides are TGTGCCAGCGAGAAAGAGGCCTACAATGAGCAGTTCTTC. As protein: CASEKEAYNEQFF.

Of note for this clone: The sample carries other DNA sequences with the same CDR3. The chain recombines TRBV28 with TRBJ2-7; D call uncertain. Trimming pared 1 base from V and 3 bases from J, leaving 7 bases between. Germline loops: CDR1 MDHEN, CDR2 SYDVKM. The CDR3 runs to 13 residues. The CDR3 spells CASSLLAGYEQYF. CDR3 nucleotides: TGTGCCAGCAGTTTATTAGCAGGCTACGAGCAGTACTTC.

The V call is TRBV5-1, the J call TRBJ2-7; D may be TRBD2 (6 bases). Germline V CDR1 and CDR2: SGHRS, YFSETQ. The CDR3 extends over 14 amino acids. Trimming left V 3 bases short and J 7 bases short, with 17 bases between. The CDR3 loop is CASSSGTERGEQYF. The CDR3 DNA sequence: TGCGCCAGCAGCTCCGGGACTGAGAGAGGGGAGCAGTACTTC.

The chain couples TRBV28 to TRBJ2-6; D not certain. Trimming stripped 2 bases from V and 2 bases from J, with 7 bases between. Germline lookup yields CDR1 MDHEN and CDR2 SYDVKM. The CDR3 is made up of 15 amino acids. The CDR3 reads CASSLTQAGANVLTF. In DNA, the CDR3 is TGTGCCAGCAGTTTAACCCAGGCTGGGGCCAACGTCCTGACTTTC.

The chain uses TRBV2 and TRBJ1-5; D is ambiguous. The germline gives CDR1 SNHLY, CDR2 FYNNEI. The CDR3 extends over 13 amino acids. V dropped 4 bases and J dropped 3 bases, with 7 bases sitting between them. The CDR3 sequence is CASSGRNNQPQHF. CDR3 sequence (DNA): TGTGCCAGCAGTGGTCGAAACAATCAGCCCCAGCATTTT.

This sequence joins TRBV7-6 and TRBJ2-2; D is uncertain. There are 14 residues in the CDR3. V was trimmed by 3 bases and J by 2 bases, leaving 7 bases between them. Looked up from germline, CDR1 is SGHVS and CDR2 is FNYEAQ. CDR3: CASSFRRNTGELFF. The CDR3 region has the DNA TGTGCCAGCAGCTTTAGGCGAAACACCGGGGAGCTGTTTTTT.

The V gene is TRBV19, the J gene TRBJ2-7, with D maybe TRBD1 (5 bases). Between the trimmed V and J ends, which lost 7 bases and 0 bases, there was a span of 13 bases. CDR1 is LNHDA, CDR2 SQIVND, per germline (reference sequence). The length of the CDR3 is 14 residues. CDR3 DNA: TGTGCCAGTAAGACAGCGATGAGCTCCTACGAGCAGTACTTC. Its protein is CASKTAMSSYEQYF.

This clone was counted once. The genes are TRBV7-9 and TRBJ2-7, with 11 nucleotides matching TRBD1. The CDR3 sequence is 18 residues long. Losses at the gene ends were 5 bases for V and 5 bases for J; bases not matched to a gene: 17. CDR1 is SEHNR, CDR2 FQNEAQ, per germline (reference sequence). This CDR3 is CASSTPGTGGNWANEQYF. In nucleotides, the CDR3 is TGTGCCAGCAGCACCCCCGGGACAGGGGGAAACTGGGCCAACGAGCAGTACTTC.

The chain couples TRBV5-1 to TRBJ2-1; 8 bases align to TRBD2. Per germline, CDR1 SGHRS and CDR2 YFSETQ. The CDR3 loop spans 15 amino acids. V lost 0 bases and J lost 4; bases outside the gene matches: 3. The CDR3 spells CASSLARGRYNEQFF. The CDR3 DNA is TGCGCCAGCAGCTTGGCTCGCGGGAGGTACAATGAGCAGTTCTTC.

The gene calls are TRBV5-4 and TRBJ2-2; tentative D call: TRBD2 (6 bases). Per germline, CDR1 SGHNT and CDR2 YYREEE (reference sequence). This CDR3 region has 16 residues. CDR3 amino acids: CAATSGLNTNTGELFF. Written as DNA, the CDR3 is TGTGCAGCAACCAGCGGACTAAACACGAACACCGGGGAGCTGTTTTTT.

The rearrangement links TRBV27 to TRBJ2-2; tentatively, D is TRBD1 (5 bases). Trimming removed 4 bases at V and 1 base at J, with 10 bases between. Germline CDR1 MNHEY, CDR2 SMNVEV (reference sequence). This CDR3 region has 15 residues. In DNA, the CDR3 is TGTGCCAGCAGTTCCCAGGGCAGGAACACCGGGGAGCTGTTTTTT. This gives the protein CASSSQGRNTGELFF.

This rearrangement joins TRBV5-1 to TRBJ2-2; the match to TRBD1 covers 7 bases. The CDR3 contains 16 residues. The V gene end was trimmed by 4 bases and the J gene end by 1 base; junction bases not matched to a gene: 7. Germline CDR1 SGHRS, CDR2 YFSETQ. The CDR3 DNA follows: TGCGCCAGCAGCCTCCTGGACAGGAGGAACACCGGGGAGCTGTTTTTT. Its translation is CASSLLDRRNTGELFF.

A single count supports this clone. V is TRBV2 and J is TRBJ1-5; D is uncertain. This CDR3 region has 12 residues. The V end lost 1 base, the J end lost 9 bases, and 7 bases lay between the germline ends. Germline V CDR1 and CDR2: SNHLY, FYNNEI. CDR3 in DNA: TGTGCCAGCAGTGAAGTTGGGTGGCCCCAGCATTTT. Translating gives CASSEVGWPQHF.

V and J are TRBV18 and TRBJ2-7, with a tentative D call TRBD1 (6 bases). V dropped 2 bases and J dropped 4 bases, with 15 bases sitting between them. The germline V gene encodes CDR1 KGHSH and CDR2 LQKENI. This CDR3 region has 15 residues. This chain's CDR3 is CASSPATGLRYEQYF. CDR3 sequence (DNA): TGTGCCAGCTCACCAGCCACAGGGCTTCGGTACGAGCAGTACTTC.

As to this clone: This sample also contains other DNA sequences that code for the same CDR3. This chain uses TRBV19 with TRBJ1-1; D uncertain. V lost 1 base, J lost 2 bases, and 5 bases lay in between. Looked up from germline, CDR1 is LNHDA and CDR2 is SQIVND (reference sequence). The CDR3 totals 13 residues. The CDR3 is CASSIGVNTEAFF. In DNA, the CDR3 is TGTGCCAGTAGTATAGGGGTAAACACTGAAGCTTTCTTT. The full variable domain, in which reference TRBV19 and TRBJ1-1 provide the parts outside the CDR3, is DGGITQSPKYLFRKEGQNVTLSCEQNLNHDAMYWYRQDPGQGLRLIYYSQIVNDFQKGDIAEGYSVSREKKESFPLTVTSAQKNPTAFYLCASSIGVNTEAFFGQGTRLTVV.

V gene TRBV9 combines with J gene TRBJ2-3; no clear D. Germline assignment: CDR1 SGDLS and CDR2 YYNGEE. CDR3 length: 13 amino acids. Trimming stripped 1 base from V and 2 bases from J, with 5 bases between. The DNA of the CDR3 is TGTGCCAGCAGCGTAAGCTTCACAGATACGCAGTATTTT. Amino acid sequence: CASSVSFTDTQYF. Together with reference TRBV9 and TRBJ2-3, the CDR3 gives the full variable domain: DSGVTQTPKHLITATGQRVTLRCSPRSGDLSVYWYQQSLDQGLQFLIQYYNGEERAKGNILERFSAQQFPDLHSELNLSSLELGDSALYFCASSVSFTDTQYFGPGTRLTVL.

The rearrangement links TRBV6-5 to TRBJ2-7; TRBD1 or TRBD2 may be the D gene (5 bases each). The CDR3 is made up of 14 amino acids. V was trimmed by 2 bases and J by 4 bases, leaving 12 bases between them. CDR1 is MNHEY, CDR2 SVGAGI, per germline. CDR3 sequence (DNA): TGTGCCAGCAGTTACCGGGACGGTGAATACGAGCAGTACTTC. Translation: CASSYRDGEYEQYF.